The clone carrying this TCR beta chain was detected ten times or more. This CDR3 comprises 13 residues. CDR1 is LGHNA and CDR2 is YSLEER in the germline V gene. V was cut by 5 bases and J by 3 bases, with 7 bases left in between. Molecular barcoding with unique molecular identifiers was used for the TCRbeta library. From the PCR reads, TCRdb called clonotypes with MiXCR, one entry per CDR3 protein. The sample contains approximately 350,000 distinct CDR3 sequences, less than 15% of which appear only once. These data belong to a study of T-cell reconstitution after alpha-beta-depleted transplantation in children.

The receptor was isolated from a human donor who donated a stem cell graft to a child with Fanconi anemia. This sample comprised PBMCs, obtained from the stem cell graft. V gene TRBV4-3 combines with J gene TRBJ2-2; D perhaps matches TRBD1 (6 bases). The CDR3 reads CASSRTDTGELFF. The DNA of the CDR3 is TGCGCCAGCAGCAGGACAGACACCGGGGAGCTGTTTTTT.